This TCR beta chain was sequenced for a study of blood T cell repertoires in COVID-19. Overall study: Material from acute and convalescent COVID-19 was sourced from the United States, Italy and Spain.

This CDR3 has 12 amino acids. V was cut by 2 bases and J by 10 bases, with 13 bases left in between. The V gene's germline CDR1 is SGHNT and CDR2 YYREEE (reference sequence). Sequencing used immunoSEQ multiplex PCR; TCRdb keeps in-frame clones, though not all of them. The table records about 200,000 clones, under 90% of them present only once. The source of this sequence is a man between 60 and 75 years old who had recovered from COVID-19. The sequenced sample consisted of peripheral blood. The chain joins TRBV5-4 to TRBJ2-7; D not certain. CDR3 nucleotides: TGTGCCAGCAGCTTACCCCAGGCAGGCCAGTACTTC. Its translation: CASSLPQAGQYF. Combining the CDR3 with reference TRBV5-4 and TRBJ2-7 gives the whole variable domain ETGVTQSPTHLIKTRGQQVTLRCSSQSGHNTVSWYQQALGQGPQFIFQYYREEENGRGNFPPRFSGLQFPNYSSELNVNALELDDSALYLCASSLPQAGQYFGPGTRLTVT.